The 19 T cell receptor beta chains below come from one sample, sequenced in a study of blood T cells in healthy people across ages. Sample-barcoded 5' priming and a J-beta primer mix drove a second PCR of about 6 to 11 cycles. TCRdb re-derived calls from the 5' RACE reads in MiXCR, one entry per CDR3 protein. The sample lists around 800,000 distinct CDR3 sequences, roughly 25% occurring once. The data were also submitted as part of a second study, on T cells of mothers and their children.

The sequencing input was blood. The receptors were sampled from a boy aged 10-17 years in good health.

This clonotype came up many times. This chain joins TRBV7-3 and TRBJ2-5; possibly TRBD1 for D (5 bases). The V gene's germline CDR1 is SGHTA and CDR2 FQGTGA. V gave up 2 bases and J gave up 7 bases, with 11 bases separating them. The CDR3 contains 13 residues. The CDR3 nucleotides read TGTGCCAGCAGCTTAGGGGCCCTCGGGACCCAGTACTTC. Translated, it gives CASSLGALGTQYF.

This clonotype was observed a handful of times. The gene calls are TRBV5-1 and TRBJ1-6, with a possible D match to TRBD1 (5 bases). Germline V CDR1 and CDR2: SGHRS, YFSETQ. The CDR3 loop spans 16 amino acids. Trimming removed 7 bases at V and 13 bases at J, with 27 bases between. CDR3: CASAPGYGGEGMPLHF. CDR3 in DNA: TGCGCCAGCGCACCGGGATACGGAGGGGAAGGGATGCCCCTCCACTTT.

The rearrangement joins TRBV12-3 or TRBV12-4 to TRBJ1-2, with unresolved D. Trimming removed 1 base from V and 2 bases from J, with 11 bases in between. The CDR3 covers 15 residues. The CDR3 spells CASSLEGSANYGYTF. The DNA for the CDR3 is TGTGCCAGCAGTTTAGAGGGCAGTGCCAACTATGGCTACACCTTC.

This clonotype turned up a few times. The chain employs TRBV10-3 and TRBJ2-1; the match to TRBD2 covers 7 bases. Trimming cost V 7 bases and J 0 bases; bases outside gene matches: 6. Germline lookup yields CDR1 ENHRY and CDR2 SYGVKD. This CDR3 spans 15 amino acids. Here the CDR3 reads CAIMGAGSSYNEQFF. The CDR3 DNA reads TGTGCCATCATGGGAGCGGGGAGCTCCTACAATGAGCAGTTCTTC.

This clonotype was seen many times. One end of the junction does not line up with germline, which may come from a read error. The chain recombines TRBV29-1 with TRBJ2-5; D call uncertain. From germline, CDR1 is SQVTM and CDR2 ANQGSEA. The CDR3 extends over 11 amino acids. In DNA form, the CDR3 reads TGCAGCGTTGAAGTTTCAGTGGGTTTGTTCTTC. Encoded protein: CSVEVSVGLFF.

This clonotype was seen a handful of times. This chain connects TRBV11-1 to TRBJ2-4; 7 bases are shared with TRBD2. The CDR3 is made up of 16 amino acids. Germline V gives CDR1 SGHAT, CDR2 FQDESV (reference sequence). After removal of 4 bases from V and 3 bases from J, the junction contained 9 bases not matched to a gene. CDR3 sequence: CASSSGLGVDKNIQYF. CDR3 nucleotides: TGTGCCAGCAGCTCCGGACTAGGTGTTGACAAAAACATTCAGTACTTC. The full variable domain, its missing parts supplied by reference TRBV11-1 and TRBJ2-4, is EAEVAQSPRYKITEKSQAVAFWCDPISGHATLYWYRQILGQGPELLVQFQDESVVDDSQLPKDRFSAERLKGVDSTLKIQPAELGDSAMYLCASSSGLGVDKNIQYFGAGTRLSVL.

This clonotype was counted a few times. This rearrangement joins TRBV20-1 to TRBJ2-1; 8 positions agree with TRBD2. The end of the DNA aligns better with TRBJ2-5, so the J call may be wrong. The CDR3 has 15 residues. Germline CDR1 DFQATT, CDR2 SNEGSKA (reference sequence). The CDR3 spells CSARDPGGLTETQYF. In nucleotides, the CDR3 is TGCAGTGCTAGAGATCCGGGGGGGCTAACAGAGACCCAGTACTTC.

This clonotype has more than one count but fewer than ten. CDR3 in amino acids: CASSQRDSTLGNTIYF. CDR3 DNA: TGCGCCAGCAGCCAAAGGGACAGTACTTTGGGAAACACCATATATTTT. This chain joins TRBV5-1 and TRBJ1-3, with TRBD1 matching over 7 bases. Germline loops: CDR1 SGHRS, CDR2 YFSETQ. This CDR3 comprises 16 residues. V lost 4 bases, J lost 4 bases, and 11 bases stayed unmatched.

The chain's CDR3 is CASSLKRGGRETQYF. As DNA, the CDR3 is TGTGCCAGCAGCTTAAAGCGGGGGGGCCGGGAGACCCAGTACTTC. The chain uses TRBV7-7 and TRBJ2-5; 10 nucleotides align to TRBD2. CDR1 SSHAT and CDR2 FNYEAQ come from the germline V gene (reference sequence). V was clipped by 2 bases and J by 5 bases; unmatched bases: 5. This CDR3 contains 15 residues.

The chain recombines TRBV12-3 or TRBV12-4 with TRBJ2-5; no clear D. The J call may be faulty, since TRBJ2-1 better matches the DNA end. The CDR3 length is 13 residues. CDR3: CASSFGSTNEQFF. CDR3 DNA: TGTGCCAGCAGTTTTGGGTCAACTAATGAGCAGTTCTTC.

The chain uses TRBV2 and TRBJ2-3; 8 bases agree with TRBD1. Per the germline V gene, CDR1 is SNHLY and CDR2 is FYNNEI. The CDR3 has 13 amino acids. V lost 6 bases, J lost 9 bases, and 8 bases stayed unmatched. As DNA, the CDR3 is TGTGCCAGCAGCAGCGGACAGGGAGGCACGCAGTATTTT. It encodes CASSSGQGGTQYF.

The chain combines TRBV6-5 with TRBJ2-1; D is perhaps TRBD2 (5 bases). Trimming took 9 bases from V and 2 from J, leaving 8 bases between them. Germline CDR1 reads MNHEY; CDR2 reads SVGAGI. The CDR3 covers 12 residues. Here the CDR3 DNA reads TGTGCCAGTTACGGGACCTACAATGAGCAGTTCTTC. Its protein is CASYGTYNEQFF.

This clonotype was seen a handful of times. The chain uses TRBV29-1 and TRBJ1-1, with D hard to call. From germline, CDR1 is SQVTM and CDR2 ANQGSEA. V shed 4 bases and J shed 3 bases, with 9 bases lying between them. This CDR3 region has 12 residues. In DNA, the CDR3 is TGCAGCGTTGTACCGCGGGACACTGAAGCTTTCTTT. It codes for CSVVPRDTEAFF.

This clonotype was seen only a few times. This chain connects TRBV5-1 to TRBJ2-2, with D perhaps being TRBD1 or TRBD2 (5 bases each). The germline CDR1 and CDR2 sequences are SGHRS and YFSETQ. The CDR3 is 15 residues long. Trimming shortened V by 0 bases and J by 3 bases, and 9 bases separated the two germline ends. The DNA for the CDR3 is TGCGCCAGCAGCTTGGGAGGGACGGACACCGGGGAGCTGTTTTTT. This codes for CASSLGGTDTGELFF.

V usage is TRBV29-1 and J usage is TRBJ2-1; TRBD1 agrees at 7 bases. Germline values: CDR1 SQVTM, CDR2 ANQGSEA. CDR3 length equals 13 residues. Trimming removed 7 bases from V and 4 bases from J; junction bases left unmatched: 7. In DNA, the CDR3 is TGCAGCGCGGACAGGACATCTTACAATGAGCAGTTCTTC. This sequence encodes CSADRTSYNEQFF.

This clonotype has only a few counts. This rearrangement joins TRBV20-1 to TRBJ2-5, with TRBD2 matching 9 bases. The germline gives CDR1 DFQATT, CDR2 SNEGSKA (reference sequence). V was clipped by 6 bases and J by 5 bases; unmatched bases: 4. The CDR3 covers 12 residues. CDR3 DNA: TGCAGTGCCACGCTAGCGGGGGAGACCCAGTACTTC. Its protein is CSATLAGETQYF.

V is TRBV11-2 and J is TRBJ2-1, with a tentative D call TRBD2 (5 bases). Trimming took off 4 bases at V and 0 bases at J, with 10 bases between the two ends. From germline, CDR1 is SGHAT and CDR2 FQNNGV. The CDR3 contains 15 residues. The CDR3 DNA sequence: TGTGCCAGCAGCTCGCTCCGGGGCTCCTACAATGAGCAGTTCTTC. Translating it yields CASSSLRGSYNEQFF.

This clonotype was seen more than once but under ten times. The V call is TRBV10-3, the J call TRBJ2-7, with 8 bases identical to TRBD2. CDR1 and CDR2 (germline): ENHRY, SYGVKD. Losses at the gene ends were 10 bases for V and 5 bases for J; bases not matched to a gene: 13. The CDR3 is made up of 14 amino acids. The CDR3 is CATLPGLDFHEQYF. CDR3 nucleotides: TGTGCCACGCTTCCGGGACTAGATTTCCACGAGCAGTACTTC.

The gene calls are TRBV7-2 and TRBJ2-7; 7 bases match TRBD2. Germline trimming cut 5 bases from V and 2 bases from J; bases unmatched to any gene: 15. The CDR3 length is 17 residues. In germline, CDR1 is SGHTA, CDR2 FQGNSA. The CDR3 DNA reads as TGTGCCAGCAGCCCCCAACCACTTCAGCGGGGAACCTACGAGCAGTACTTC. Translating it yields CASSPQPLQRGTYEQYF.